This record looks at one T cell receptor beta chain sequence and its context. Antigen unknown. The sample is drawn from a study of shared clonotypes between healthy human individuals. Across the whole study: Three CD4 naive, three CD4 memory, two CD8 naive and one CD8 memory plate were used per donor. Findings and limits, study-wide: Estimated richness was generally greater in naive than memory subsets.

The donors, healthy adults who were HIV-negative, had experienced no recent acute infections or vaccinations. The ends were cut back, 4 bases at V and 1 base at J, with 11 bases in the middle. Germline lookup yields CDR1 SGHTA and CDR2 FQGNSA. CDR3 length equals 14 residues. Clones were sequenced by immunoSEQ multiplex PCR, and TCRdb holds only the in-frame ones, with some missing. The repertoire includes a few million clones, 85% to 95% of them detected once, and more than 0.35% sits in the top ten. This chain links TRBV7-2 with TRBJ2-7; D possibly corresponds to TRBD2 (5 bases). The sequencing sample was made of naive CD4+ T cells from PBMCs. The subset is: CD45RA+ positively selected. The receptor was isolated from a man aged 18 to 30 in good health. Some clones in this sample may be carry-over from other donors' samples. Here the CDR3 DNA reads TGTGCCAGCAGCTCGGACTTTTCTTCCTACGAGCAGTACTTC. Its translation is CASSSDFSSYEQYF.